The 21 T cell receptor beta chains reported below all come from one sample, sequenced in a study of tumor T cells in aggressive B-cell lymphoma. The assay was immunoSEQ multiplex PCR, and TCRdb's table has in-frame clones only and misses some. The sample lists about 11,000 clones, about nine tenths occurring once. Material: tumor tissue. These receptors all stem from an adult with diffuse large B cell lymphoma.

This chain connects TRBV7-2 to TRBJ1-5; perhaps TRBD1 as D (5 bases). The CDR3 length is 14 residues. Germline lookup yields CDR1 SGHTA and CDR2 FQGNSA. Trimming left V 5 bases short and J 6 bases short, with 14 bases between. The CDR3: CASSGQGGLQPQHF. DNA of the CDR3: TGTGCCAGCAGCGGTCAGGGTGGGCTTCAGCCCCAGCATTTT.

The DNA for the CDR3 is TGTGCCAGCAGTTTATATGCGGAACGAGAGACCCAGTACTTC. Translated, it gives CASSLYAERETQYF. The chain employs TRBV27 and TRBJ2-5, with D unresolved. V lost 1 base and J lost 4, with 10 bases in between. From germline, CDR1 is MNHEY and CDR2 SMNVEV (reference sequence). This CDR3 has 14 amino acids.

The J gene is TRBJ1-2, the V gene TRBV19, with TRBD1 matching over 8 bases. V gave up 0 bases and J gave up 7 bases; unmatched junction bases: 4. The CDR3 sequence is 14 residues long. Germline V gives CDR1 LNHDA, CDR2 SQIVND (reference sequence). CDR3 nucleotides: TGTGCCAGTAGTATAGACAGGGGGCAAAGTGGCTACACCTTC. It translates to CASSIDRGQSGYTF.

The chain recombines TRBV11-2 with TRBJ2-5, with a tentative D call TRBD1 (6 bases). The CDR3 has 13 amino acids. V dropped 7 bases and J dropped 1 base, with 10 bases sitting between them. Germline lookup yields CDR1 SGHAT and CDR2 FQNNGV. CDR3 coding DNA: TGTGCCAGCAATTTACAGGGCCAAGAGACCCAGTACTTC. Translating it yields CASNLQGQETQYF.

The chain couples TRBV27 to TRBJ2-2, with 7 bases identical to TRBD1. V was pared by 6 bases and J by 9 bases, with 13 bases of the junction left unmatched. Germline CDR1 MNHEY, CDR2 SMNVEV (reference sequence). The CDR3 is made up of 15 amino acids. DNA for the CDR3: TGTGCCAGCAGCCGGACAGGTTCGGGTAGCCGGGAGCTGTTTTTT. This gives the protein CASSRTGSGSRELFF.

The rearrangement joins TRBV11-3 to TRBJ1-1; the match to TRBD1 covers 10 bases. The CDR3 is made up of 16 amino acids. Germline V gives CDR1 SGHNT, CDR2 YENEEA. The J segment lost 4 bases and the V segment lost 8 bases, leaving 13 bases of the junction unmatched. The CDR3 loop is CASFLWAGTGVTEAFF. The CDR3 DNA reads as TGTGCCAGCTTCCTATGGGCCGGGACAGGGGTCACTGAAGCTTTCTTT.

The V call is TRBV14, the J call TRBJ2-2, with TRBD1 identical over 9 bases. J gave up 6 bases and V 3 bases, and 17 bases lay outside the gene matches. The CDR3 has 19 amino acids. Germline loops: CDR1 SGHDN, CDR2 FVKESK. The CDR3 region has the DNA TGTGCCAGCAGCCAGAGAACTACCGGGACAGGGTCGTTCGCCGGGGAGCTGTTTTTT. It specifies CASSQRTTGTGSFAGELFF.

This chain joins TRBV14 and TRBJ2-3, with D maybe TRBD2 (7 bases). The CDR3 loop spans 16 amino acids. The germline V gene has CDR1 SGHDN and CDR2 FVKESK. The V and J ends lost 0 bases and 9 bases respectively, with 19 bases between them. The CDR3 DNA is TGTGCCAGCAGCCAAGATGGGGGGGGCTCAGACGGAACGCAGTATTTT. Encoded protein: CASSQDGGGSDGTQYF.

The rearrangement uses TRBV7-8 and TRBJ2-2; TRBD2 might be the D (6 bases). The V gene lost 7 bases and the J gene lost 0 bases, with 12 bases spanning the gap. This CDR3 contains 15 residues. Germline V gene data show CDR1 as SGHVS and CDR2 as FQNEAQ. CDR3 in DNA: TGTGCCAGCACCCCTGCGGGGCCGAACACCGGGGAGCTGTTTTTT. Its protein product is CASTPAGPNTGELFF.

The chain links TRBV28 to TRBJ1-2; D might be TRBD1 (6 bases). CDR3 length equals 15 residues. Germline lookup yields CDR1 MDHEN and CDR2 SYDVKM. Trimming shortened V by 8 bases and J by 4 bases, and 20 bases separated the two germline ends. The CDR3 coding sequence is TGTGCCAGCCGTCCCGTGGGGGACATCTTCTATGGCTACACCTTC. The encoded protein is CASRPVGDIFYGYTF.

The chain is built from TRBV6-1 and TRBJ2-7, with 7 nucleotides matching TRBD1. Germline values: CDR1 MNHNS, CDR2 SASEGT. The CDR3 contains 14 residues. The V and J ends lost 6 bases and 7 bases, in that order; junction bases with no gene match: 12. CDR3 protein: CASRFLTGTGEQYF. The CDR3 coding sequence is TGTGCCAGCAGGTTCCTGACAGGGACGGGAGAGCAGTACTTC.

The V gene is TRBV14, the J gene TRBJ1-2; no clear D. V gave up 1 base and J gave up 7 bases, with 10 bases separating them. Germline lookup yields CDR1 SGHDN and CDR2 FVKESK. The CDR3 is 13 residues long. CDR3 nucleotides: TGTGCCAGCAGCCAAGTGGCGGGGTTTGGCTACACCTTC. It yields the protein CASSQVAGFGYTF.

This chain joins TRBV20-1 and TRBJ2-1, with D possibly matching TRBD2 (5 bases). Germline-derived CDR1 and CDR2 are DFQATT and SNEGSKA (reference sequence). Trimming cost V 7 bases and J 10 bases, with 14 bases left between them. The CDR3 sequence is 11 residues long. Here the CDR3 DNA reads TGCAGTGTTCCCCGGGGTACGGAGCAGTTCTTC. Amino acids: CSVPRGTEQFF.

This chain uses TRBV6-7 with TRBJ2-3; 8 positions match TRBD2. TRBV6-7 is assigned to the ORF class and has an uncertain function. There are 15 residues in the CDR3. After removal of 6 bases from V and 3 bases from J, the junction contained 8 bases not matched to a gene. The CDR3 bases are TGTGCCAGCAGCCGCGGGGAGCGGGGGACAGATACGCAGTATTTT. The encoded protein is CASSRGERGTDTQYF.

Here the CDR3 DNA reads TGCGCCAGCAGTCCCTTTAACACCGGGGAGCTGTTTTTT. This encodes CASSPFNTGELFF. This chain connects TRBV10-2 to TRBJ2-2; D not resolved. Germline V gene data show CDR1 as WSHSY and CDR2 as SAAADI. The CDR3 runs to 13 residues. V dropped 5 bases and J dropped 2 bases, with 6 bases sitting between them.

The chain links TRBV5-6 to TRBJ2-1; D perhaps matches TRBD2 (6 bases). The CDR3 runs 17 residues. Germline V gene sequence: CDR1 SGHDT, CDR2 YYEEEE. Between the trimmed V and J ends, which lost 4 bases and 7 bases, there was a span of 24 bases. The CDR3 DNA is TGTGCCAGCAGCCCGATTTCAGCAGGAGGAGGGAGGAATGAGCAGTTCTTC. This gives the protein CASSPISAGGGRNEQFF.

V is TRBV2 and J is TRBJ2-1, with 11 bases that match TRBD2. The germline CDR1 and CDR2 sequences are SNHLY and FYNNEI. Germline trimming cut 8 bases from V and 5 bases from J; bases unmatched to any gene: 5. CDR3 length: 14 residues. The chain's CDR3 is CASQTSGINNEQFF. CDR3 bases: TGTGCCAGCCAGACTAGCGGGATCAACAATGAGCAGTTCTTC.

The V and J genes are TRBV29-1 and TRBJ1-1; 8 nucleotides align to TRBD1. The CDR3 is 14 amino acids. V lost 5 bases and J lost 1; bases outside the gene matches: 6. From germline, CDR1 is SQVTM and CDR2 ANQGSEA. This chain's CDR3 is CSVPRQGRNTEAFF. The CDR3 nucleotides read TGCAGCGTTCCCCGACAGGGGCGGAACACTGAAGCTTTCTTT. Full variable domain (rest looked up from reference TRBV29-1 and TRBJ1-1): SAVISQKPSRDICQRGTSLTIQCQVDSQVTMMFWYRQQPGQSLTLIATANQGSEATYESGFVIDKFPISRPNLTFSTLTVSNMSPEDSSIYLCSVPRQGRNTEAFFGQGTRLTVV.

The V and J genes are TRBV7-9 and TRBJ2-7, with 8 bases aligning to TRBD2. Germline CDR1 SEHNR, CDR2 FQNEAQ (reference sequence). The V gene end was trimmed by 5 bases and the J gene end by 7 bases; junction bases not matched to a gene: 10. The CDR3 sequence is 14 residues long. The CDR3 is CASSRAGVTGEQYF. Written as DNA, the CDR3 is TGTGCCAGCAGCCGAGCGGGAGTGACTGGGGAGCAGTACTTC.

The chain has TRBV14 and TRBJ1-1, with 12 positions matching TRBD1. This CDR3 spans 15 amino acids. V gave up 1 base and J gave up 8 bases; unmatched junction bases: 5. Germline V gives CDR1 SGHDN, CDR2 FVKESK. In DNA form, the CDR3 reads TGTGCCAGCAGCCAAGGTGGGACAGGGGGCGCGGAAGCTTTCTTT. It specifies CASSQGGTGGAEAFF.

This chain joins TRBV7-6 and TRBJ1-4; maybe TRBD1 (6 bases). The V gene's germline CDR1 is SGHVS and CDR2 FNYEAQ. The CDR3 runs 15 residues. V lost 5 bases and J 7 bases, leaving 17 bases between the germline ends. CDR3: CASSALGGRFEKLFF. The CDR3 nucleotides read TGTGCCAGCAGCGCGCTCGGGGGGCGCTTTGAAAAACTGTTTTTT.